These 8 T cell receptor beta chains share one sample of origin, sequenced in a study of T-cell memory formation after mild COVID-19. TCRdb re-called the 5' RACE reads through MiXCR, storing one row per CDR3 protein. The sample records a few hundred thousand distinct CDR3 sequences, around 8% being singletons. Input material: PBMCs or a T cell subset sorted from them (not recorded which). The receptor source for this set is a man in his late teens or twenties who had mild COVID-19 (a few samples of this study predate the infection). Cell type and time point are not known.

The chain carries TRBV7-9 and TRBJ1-5, with TRBD1 matching 8 bases. CDR1 is SEHNR, CDR2 FQNEAQ, per germline (reference sequence). The CDR3 has 18 amino acids. Trimming cost V 3 bases and J 0 bases; bases outside gene matches: 10. The CDR3, as DNA: TGTGCCAGCAGCTTGGTAACCCCCGGGACAGGTAGCAATCAGCCCCAGCATTTT. Its protein product is CASSLVTPGTGSNQPQHF.

This CDR3 is CASGLTAVGPYREDPTDTQYF. The CDR3, as DNA: TGTGCTAGTGGTTTGACGGCAGTGGGCCCTTACAGGGAAGATCCCACAGATACGCAGTATTTT. This sequence joins TRBV12-5 and TRBJ2-3; possibly TRBD1 for D (6 bases). CDR3 length equals 21 residues. The germline CDR1 and CDR2 sequences are LGHNT and FRNRAP. V lost 2 bases, J lost 2 bases, and 29 bases lay in between.

CDR3 DNA: TGTGCCACCAGCAGAGGGACAGGGGGCAATTCACCCCTCCACTTT. Translated, it gives CATSRGTGGNSPLHF. This rearrangement joins TRBV15 to TRBJ1-6, with TRBD1 identical over 11 bases. Germline V gene data show CDR1 as LNHNV and CDR2 as YYDKDF (reference sequence). After removal of 1 base from V and 7 bases from J, the junction contained 0 bases not matched to a gene. The CDR3 is 15 residues long.

This clonotype appeared many times. The chain employs TRBV12-3 or TRBV12-4 and TRBJ1-5; no firm D call. With 6 bases removed from V and 4 bases from J, the gap between germline ends came to 7 bases. The CDR3 is 12 amino acids. The chain's CDR3 is CASSPINQPQHF. The CDR3 nucleotides are TGTGCCAGCAGCCCGATTAATCAGCCCCAGCATTTT.

The table lists this clonotype with many counts. The genes are TRBV20-1 and TRBJ2-1; 12 positions agree with TRBD2. J was trimmed by 0 bases and V by 1 base; bases with no gene match: 1. Germline CDR1 is DFQATT and CDR2 is SNEGSKA (reference sequence). The CDR3 sequence is 16 residues long. The CDR3 protein is CSARGLAGDSYNEQFF. The CDR3 nucleotides read TGCAGTGCTAGAGGACTAGCGGGGGACTCCTACAATGAGCAGTTCTTC.

This rearrangement joins TRBV12-3 or TRBV12-4 to TRBJ2-5; 11 bases line up with TRBD2. After removal of 4 bases from V and 4 bases from J, the junction contained 8 bases not matched to a gene. The CDR3 consists of 16 residues. CDR3 loop: CASSSYRLAGTETQYF. The CDR3 DNA is TGTGCCAGCAGTTCGTACCGACTAGCGGGGACAGAGACCCAGTACTTC.

This clonotype was detected only a few times. J is TRBJ2-1 and V is TRBV6-5; D is possibly TRBD1 (6 bases). Germline assignment: CDR1 MNHEY and CDR2 SVGAGI. V lost 5 bases and J 5 bases, leaving 13 bases between the germline ends. The CDR3 covers 14 residues. CDR3 in DNA: TGTGCCAGCAGTGGAATGGACAGCCACAATGAGCAGTTCTTC. Residues: CASSGMDSHNEQFF.

The genes are TRBV20-1 and TRBJ1-6, with D possibly TRBD1 on 6 matching bases. This CDR3 spans 13 amino acids. Germline V lookup: CDR1 DFQATT, CDR2 SNEGSKA (reference sequence). The V end lost 2 bases, the J end lost 8 bases, and 10 bases lay between the germline ends. The CDR3 DNA is TGCAGTGCTAGAAGCCCAGGGGATTCACCCCTCCACTTT. This translates into CSARSPGDSPLHF.